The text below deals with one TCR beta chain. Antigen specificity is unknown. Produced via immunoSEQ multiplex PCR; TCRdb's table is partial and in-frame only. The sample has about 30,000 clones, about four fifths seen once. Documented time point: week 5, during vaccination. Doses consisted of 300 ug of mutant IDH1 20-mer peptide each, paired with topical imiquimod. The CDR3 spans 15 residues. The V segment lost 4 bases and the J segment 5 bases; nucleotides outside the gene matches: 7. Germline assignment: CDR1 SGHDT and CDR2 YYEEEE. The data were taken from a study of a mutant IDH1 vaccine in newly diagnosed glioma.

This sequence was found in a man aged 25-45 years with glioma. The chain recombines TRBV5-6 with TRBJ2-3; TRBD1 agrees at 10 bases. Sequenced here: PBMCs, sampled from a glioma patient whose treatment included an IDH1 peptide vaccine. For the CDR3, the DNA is TGTGCCAGCAGCATAGGACAGGGGGGAGAAGATACGCAGTATTTT. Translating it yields CASSIGQGGEDTQYF.